Shown below are 12 T cell receptor beta chains from a single sample sequenced in a study of shared T cell receptors in the human thymus. TCRdb's copy holds only in-frame clones and misses some; the assay was immunoSEQ multiplex PCR. The sample lists hundreds of thousands of clones, approximately 87% occurring once. These data were likewise used in another study, on human thymus T cells.

Sequencing used thymocytes. These receptors came from a boy under two years old with a congenital heart defect.

The rearrangement joins TRBV28 to TRBJ2-7; D is perhaps TRBD2 (6 bases). V was shortened by 6 bases and J by 4 bases, with 22 bases between the two germline ends. The germline V gene encodes CDR1 MDHEN and CDR2 SYDVKM. The CDR3 length is 16 residues. The DNA of the CDR3 is TGTGCCAGCAGCTGGTCCGGGGGACGAGGCTATTACGAGCAGTACTTC. Its protein is CASSWSGGRGYYEQYF.

In regard to this clone: The identical CDR3 is also encoded by other nucleotide sequences in the sample. This rearrangement joins TRBV6-5 to TRBJ1-1; D remains ambiguous. The germline V gene encodes CDR1 MNHEY and CDR2 SVGAGI. There are 13 residues in the CDR3. Trimming took 6 bases from V and 0 from J, leaving 8 bases between them. The DNA for the CDR3 is TGTGCCAGCAGCCTCACAGTGAACACTGAAGCTTTCTTT. Translating it yields CASSLTVNTEAFF.

This chain links TRBV2 with TRBJ2-7; D is perhaps TRBD2 (6 bases). CDR1 SNHLY and CDR2 FYNNEI come from the germline V gene. The CDR3 extends over 18 amino acids. Trimming removed 1 base at V and 2 bases at J, with 21 bases between. The CDR3 region is CASSEVKASVWWAYEQYF. Here the CDR3 DNA reads TGTGCCAGCAGTGAAGTTAAGGCTAGCGTGTGGTGGGCCTACGAGCAGTACTTC.

The rearrangement uses TRBV2 and TRBJ1-4, with 7 positions matching TRBD1. V was clipped by 4 bases and J by 5 bases; unmatched bases: 13. This CDR3 has 17 residues. The germline V gene encodes CDR1 SNHLY and CDR2 FYNNEI. This CDR3 is CASSAYPDPGGNEKLFF. The CDR3 region has the DNA TGTGCCAGCAGTGCATATCCCGACCCAGGGGGAAATGAAAAACTGTTTTTT.

This sequence joins TRBV14 and TRBJ2-7, with D tentatively TRBD2 (6 bases). CDR3 length: 15 amino acids. V was pared by 1 base and J by 2 bases, with 12 bases between. CDR1 is SGHDN and CDR2 is FVKESK in the germline V gene. The CDR3 region is CASSQGLDPTYEQYF. CDR3 sequence (DNA): TGTGCCAGCAGCCAAGGACTAGACCCCACCTACGAGCAGTACTTC.

V is TRBV10-1 and J is TRBJ2-7, with 7 bases matching TRBD2. Germline CDR1 is WNHNN and CDR2 is SYGVQD (reference sequence). The CDR3 contains 18 residues. The junction had 23 bases not matched to a gene; V was cut back by 6 bases and J by 6 bases. CDR3 amino acids: CASRPLGEGTPLGSEQYF. As DNA, the CDR3 is TGCGCCAGCAGGCCCCTGGGGGAGGGAACCCCACTAGGATCCGAGCAGTACTTC.

This chain joins TRBV9 and TRBJ2-3; 11 nucleotides line up with TRBD2. Germline-derived CDR1 and CDR2 are SGDLS and YYNGEE. The CDR3 covers 17 residues. The V gene end was trimmed by 0 bases and the J gene end by 3 bases; junction bases not matched to a gene: 6. The CDR3 is CASSVGQIAGGTDTQYF. The CDR3 DNA sequence: TGTGCCAGCAGCGTAGGGCAAATAGCGGGGGGGACAGATACGCAGTATTTT.

The chain recombines TRBV5-1 with TRBJ2-5; tentative D call: TRBD1 (7 bases). The CDR3 contains 16 residues. Deletions cut 2 bases from V and 0 bases from J, with 14 bases between. Germline lookup yields CDR1 SGHRS and CDR2 YFSETQ. Written as DNA, the CDR3 is TGCGCCAGCAGCTTCCAACAGGGGAGGTACCAAGAGACCCAGTACTTC. Its protein is CASSFQQGRYQETQYF.

V usage is TRBV28 and J usage is TRBJ1-5, with a weak D call TRBD1 (6 bases). Germline V CDR1 and CDR2: MDHEN, SYDVKM. The CDR3 spans 14 residues. V was trimmed by 8 bases and J by 4 bases, leaving 15 bases between them. In DNA form, the CDR3 reads TGTGCCAGCGTTCTGAGGGGGGGAAATCAGCCCCAGCATTTT. This encodes CASVLRGGNQPQHF. The full variable domain, rest sourced from reference TRBV28 and TRBJ1-5, is DVKVTQSSRYLVKRTGEKVFLECVQDMDHENMFWYRQDPGLGLRLIYFSYDVKMKEKGDIPEGYSVSREKKERFSLILESASTNQTSMYLCASVLRGGNQPQHFGDGTRLSIL.

As for this clone: Other DNA sequences in the same sample also yield this CDR3. This chain connects TRBV30 to TRBJ2-3; 11 bases match TRBD2. The ends lost 0 bases at V and 14 bases at J; junction bases unmatched: 13. Germline V gene data show CDR1 as GTSNPN and CDR2 as SVGIG (reference sequence). This CDR3 region has 15 residues. Written as DNA, the CDR3 is TGTGCCTGGAGTGTAATGGAACTAGCGGGAGAGGTGGGGTATTTT. It yields the protein CAWSVMELAGEVGYF.

As regards this clone: Mismatch with germline at one junction end may stem from a read error. Other nucleotide sequences in the sample specify the same CDR3. V is TRBV6-5 and J is TRBJ1-6; D is possibly TRBD1 (5 bases). Germline loops: CDR1 MNHEY, CDR2 SVGAGI. This CDR3 region has 15 residues. The CDR3 DNA follows: TGTGCCAGCAGTACCGCGCGACAGAAGAATTCCCCCCTCCACTTT. Protein sequence: CASSTARQKNSPLHF.

This CDR3 reads CATSSGDRLDNQPQHF. DNA of the CDR3: TGTGCCACCAGCTCAGGGGACAGGCTTGACAATCAGCCCCAGCATTTT. J is TRBJ1-5 and V is TRBV15; 8 bases align to TRBD1. CDR3 length: 16 residues. CDR1 is LNHNV and CDR2 is YYDKDF in the germline V gene (reference sequence). V trimming: 5 bases; J trimming: 3 bases; junction bases outside the gene matches: 9.